These 9 T cell receptor beta chains share one sample of origin, sequenced in a study of Graves' ophthalmopathy and Graves' hyperthyroidism. Investigators amplified TCR beta CDR3 regions from RNA transcripts. HTBI primers were used in a first-round RT-PCR, which preceded a second-round multiplex PCR. TCRdb fed the multiplex PCR reads into MiXCR, producing one record per CDR3 protein. The sample lists 150,000 to 200,000 distinct CDR3 sequences; over 35% were seen once. Sequenced sample: peripheral blood. The receptors derive from a woman aged 40 to 50 with Graves' ophthalmopathy.

The chain uses TRBV6-1 and TRBJ1-5, with 9 positions matching TRBD1. Losses at the gene ends were 7 bases for V and 5 bases for J; bases not matched to a gene: 6. The CDR3 loop spans 14 amino acids. CDR1 and CDR2 (germline): MNHNS, SASEGT. CDR3 bases: TGTGCCAGCACCAGGACAGGGGATTATCAGCCCCAGCATTTT. This encodes CASTRTGDYQPQHF.

In its sample, this clonotype was seen many times. The V call is TRBV19, the J call TRBJ2-5; D assignment may be TRBD1 or TRBD2 (5 bases each). The CDR3 has 13 residues. Trimming cost V 7 bases and J 1 base, with 10 bases left between them. CDR1 and CDR2 (germline): LNHDA, SQIVND (reference sequence). The CDR3 DNA follows: TGTGCCAGTAAACCGGGGCCCCAAGAGACCCAGTACTTC. Amino acid sequence: CASKPGPQETQYF.

V gene TRBV6-4 combines with J gene TRBJ2-5; possibly TRBD1 for D (6 bases). Germline assignment: CDR1 MRHNA and CDR2 SNTAGT. The CDR3 extends over 14 amino acids. The ends were cut back, 5 bases at V and 5 bases at J, with 15 bases in the middle. The CDR3 loop reads CASSYRAVDETQYF. The CDR3 DNA sequence: TGTGCCAGCAGTTACAGGGCGGTTGACGAGACCCAGTACTTC.

V is TRBV30 and J is TRBJ2-7; D might be TRBD1 (5 bases). V was pared by 4 bases and J by 6 bases, with 10 bases between. This CDR3 is built from 11 residues. Germline lookup yields CDR1 GTSNPN and CDR2 SVGIG (reference sequence). The CDR3 protein is CAWNRFGEQYF. DNA for the CDR3: TGTGCCTGGAACAGGTTCGGCGAGCAGTACTTC.

V is TRBV4-1 and J is TRBJ2-5, with a possible D match to TRBD2 (6 bases). Germline loops: CDR1 MGHRA, CDR2 YSYEKL. The CDR3 totals 12 residues. Between the trimmed V and J ends, which lost 1 base and 13 bases, there was a span of 13 bases. CDR3 in amino acids: CASSQGGRSAYF. The CDR3 DNA reads TGCGCCAGCAGCCAAGGGGGGAGGTCGGCGTACTTC.

This clonotype has a count of ten or more. The V and J genes are TRBV19 and TRBJ1-6, with 7 bases identical to TRBD1. Per germline, CDR1 LNHDA and CDR2 SQIVND (reference sequence). The CDR3 loop spans 16 amino acids. V was clipped by 4 bases and J by 1 base; unmatched bases: 4. DNA of the CDR3: TGTGCCAGTAGTAACAGGGGTAGTTCCTATAATTCACCCCTCCACTTT. Residues: CASSNRGSSYNSPLHF.

The V call is TRBV6-1, the J call TRBJ1-1; TRBD1 matches at 9 bases. Unmatched junction bases numbered 5, after V lost 4 bases and J lost 5 bases. The length of the CDR3 is 14 residues. Germline V gene data show CDR1 as MNHNS and CDR2 as SASEGT. For the CDR3, the DNA is TGTGCCAGCAGTGCGGGACAGGGTCGGACTGAAGCTTTCTTT. Protein: CASSAGQGRTEAFF.

This clonotype was detected many times. The rearrangement uses TRBV3-1 and TRBJ2-5; 9 bases are a match to TRBD2. J was trimmed by 5 bases and V by 0 bases; bases with no gene match: 4. The V gene's germline CDR1 is LGHDT and CDR2 YNNKEL (reference sequence). This CDR3 is built from 15 residues. The CDR3 spells CASSQEGLARETQYF. The DNA of the CDR3 is TGTGCCAGCAGCCAAGAAGGACTAGCGAGGGAGACCCAGTACTTC.

This clonotype was counted ten times or more. V is TRBV12-3 or TRBV12-4 and J is TRBJ1-1, with TRBD1 identical over 10 bases. The CDR3 has 15 residues. Trimming cost V 6 bases and J 3 bases; bases outside gene matches: 7. CDR3 in amino acids: CASSLRGQGYTEAFF. The CDR3 DNA sequence: TGTGCCAGCAGCCTACGGGGACAGGGGTACACTGAAGCTTTCTTT.